What follows are 31 T cell receptor beta chains derived from one specimen sequenced in a study of blood T cell repertoires in COVID-19. Here immunoSEQ multiplex PCR was the method, and the copy in TCRdb shows in-frame clones only, minus some. The data contain 50,000 to 55,000 clones, about 86% of them singletons. Sequences were obtained from peripheral blood. The receptor source for this set is a man between 50 and 59 years old with acute or convalescent COVID-19.

This clone was counted a single time. The chain is built from TRBV9 and TRBJ2-2; TRBD2 aligns across 13 bases. The trim removed 0 bases at V and 5 bases at J, leaving 13 bases unmatched. The CDR3 is 20 amino acids. Germline V gene lookup returns CDR1 SGDLS and CDR2 YYNGEE. CDR3 residues: CASSVGEGGLAGWKTGELFF. In DNA, the CDR3 is TGTGCCAGCAGCGTAGGGGAAGGGGGACTAGCGGGATGGAAAACCGGGGAGCTGTTTTTT.

The chain joins TRBV11-2 to TRBJ1-5, with D maybe TRBD1 (5 bases). Per germline, CDR1 SGHAT and CDR2 FQNNGV. Deletions cut 2 bases from V and 7 bases from J, with 12 bases between. The CDR3 spans 14 residues. The CDR3 sequence is CASSLFGGAQPQHF. The CDR3 nucleotides read TGTGCCAGCAGCTTATTCGGGGGAGCCCAGCCCCAGCATTTT.

This clone occurred once. The chain combines TRBV14 with TRBJ2-3; D remains unclear. CDR1 is SGHDN, CDR2 FVKESK, per germline. The CDR3 loop spans 14 amino acids. V was shortened by 1 base and J by 0 bases, with 5 bases between the two germline ends. CDR3: CASSQAISTDTQYF. The CDR3 DNA reads TGTGCCAGCAGCCAAGCTATTAGCACAGATACGCAGTATTTT.

A word on this clone: A junction boundary mismatches the germline segment, possibly from a read error. The chain links TRBV5-1 to TRBJ2-7; possible D gene TRBD1, 6 bases. The CDR3 covers 14 residues. CDR1 and CDR2 from the germline V gene are SGHRS and YFSETQ. CDR3 protein: CASSPQGPSDEQYF. The CDR3 DNA is TGCGCCAGCAGCCCTCAGGGGCCCTCCGACGAGCAGTACTTC.

The genes are TRBV19 and TRBJ2-5; unclear D gene. V gave up 3 bases and J gave up 5 bases, with 10 bases separating them. Germline assignment: CDR1 LNHDA and CDR2 SQIVND (reference sequence). The CDR3 length is 13 residues. DNA of the CDR3: TGTGCCAGTAGTATGTTAGCAGAGGAGACCCAGTACTTC. Translating gives CASSMLAEETQYF.

The rearrangement links TRBV25-1 to TRBJ1-5; the D is unclear. Germline-derived CDR1 and CDR2 are MGHDK and SYGVNS. The V end was cut by 8 bases, the J end by 9 bases, with 11 bases between. CDR3 size: 11 residues. CDR3 in amino acids: CASGLLGPQHF. CDR3 nucleotide sequence: TGTGCCAGCGGGCTCCTGGGGCCCCAGCATTTT.

This rearrangement joins TRBV5-1 to TRBJ2-7; the D is unclear. V lost 1 base and J 0 bases, leaving 5 bases between the germline ends. The germline V gene has CDR1 SGHRS and CDR2 YFSETQ. The CDR3 has 13 residues. For the CDR3, the DNA is TGCGCCAGCAGCTTGACAGTCTCCTACGAGCAGTACTTC. This gives the protein CASSLTVSYEQYF.

The V gene is TRBV11-3, the J gene TRBJ2-5; TRBD1 matches 7 bases. Losses at the gene ends were 7 bases for V and 2 bases for J; bases not matched to a gene: 10. The germline V gene has CDR1 SGHNT and CDR2 YENEEA. The CDR3 totals 15 residues. The CDR3 DNA follows: TGTGCCAGCACCTGGGACAGCTACAAACAAGAGACCCAGTACTTC. Amino acid sequence: CASTWDSYKQETQYF.

This CDR3 is CASSIIDRGPTEAFF. In DNA form, the CDR3 reads TGTGCCAGTAGTATTATTGACAGGGGGCCTACTGAAGCTTTCTTT. The chain joins TRBV19 to TRBJ1-1; 10 bases are a match to TRBD1. V dropped 3 bases and J dropped 5; count of bases not matched to a gene: 6. This CDR3 has 15 residues. Germline values: CDR1 LNHDA, CDR2 SQIVND (reference sequence).

The chain is built from TRBV28 and TRBJ1-2, with 7 bases identical to TRBD1. V lost 4 bases to trimming and J lost 0 bases; unmatched junction nucleotides: 2. CDR3 length: 14 residues. The V gene's germline CDR1 is MDHEN and CDR2 SYDVKM. This CDR3 reads CASSSGTANYGYTF. The CDR3 DNA sequence: TGTGCCAGCAGTTCCGGGACAGCTAACTATGGCTACACCTTC.

J is TRBJ2-7 and V is TRBV10-1; the match to TRBD1 covers 9 bases. CDR3 length: 14 amino acids. Germline CDR1 is WNHNN and CDR2 is SYGVQD (reference sequence). V gave up 8 bases and J gave up 1 base; unmatched junction bases: 6. Here the CDR3 reads CASDPGQGSYEQYF. The DNA of the CDR3 is TGCGCCAGCGACCCGGGACAGGGATCCTACGAGCAGTACTTC.

The J gene is TRBJ1-5, the V gene TRBV28, with D possibly TRBD1 on 6 matching bases. CDR3 length: 14 residues. With 8 bases removed from V and 4 bases from J, the gap between germline ends came to 15 bases. The V gene's germline CDR1 is MDHEN and CDR2 SYDVKM. The CDR3 region is CASGNTGKNQPQHF. The CDR3 coding sequence is TGTGCCAGCGGGAATACAGGGAAGAATCAGCCCCAGCATTTT.

The gene calls are TRBV14 and TRBJ1-3; possibly TRBD1 for D (6 bases). V lost 3 bases, J lost 2 bases, and 11 bases lay in between. The CDR3 is made up of 15 amino acids. Germline V gives CDR1 SGHDN, CDR2 FVKESK. The CDR3 region is CASSQTTGPGNTIYF. The CDR3 DNA is TGTGCCAGCAGCCAGACAACAGGGCCTGGAAACACCATATATTTT.

The CDR3 loop is CASSRGNGPSPRNIQYF. CDR3 coding DNA: TGTGCCAGCAGCCGGGGTAATGGGCCCTCTCCAAGGAACATTCAGTACTTC. This chain joins TRBV7-9 and TRBJ2-4; D perhaps matches TRBD2 (5 bases). Trimming shortened V by 5 bases and J by 7 bases, and 24 bases separated the two germline ends. This CDR3 has 17 residues. Germline V gene sequence: CDR1 SEHNR, CDR2 FQNEAQ (reference sequence).

The V and J genes are TRBV6-4 and TRBJ1-2; maybe TRBD1 (6 bases). The CDR3 is 13 amino acids. CDR1 and CDR2 from the germline V gene are MRHNA and SNTAGT. The germline V and J ends were trimmed by 4 bases and 8 bases, with 14 bases remaining between them. The CDR3 DNA follows: TGTGCCAGCAGTGCGGGTAGGGGGAACGGCTACACCTTC. Residues: CASSAGRGNGYTF.

This clone was picked up a small number of times. This chain joins TRBV9 and TRBJ2-1, with TRBD1 as a possible D gene (6 bases). The CDR3 consists of 13 residues. V was clipped by 4 bases and J by 10 bases, with 15 bases between them. Germline assignment: CDR1 SGDLS and CDR2 YYNGEE. This CDR3 reads CASSSHRVREQFF. As DNA, the CDR3 is TGTGCCAGCAGCTCCCACAGGGTACGCGAGCAGTTCTTC.

The genes are TRBV4-1 and TRBJ1-5; D remains ambiguous. The germline V gene has CDR1 MGHRA and CDR2 YSYEKL. The CDR3 consists of 14 residues. The germline V and J ends were trimmed by 4 bases and 4 bases, with 11 bases remaining between them. CDR3 protein: CASSRSGSNQPQHF. In DNA, the CDR3 is TGCGCCAGCAGCCGTTCCGGTAGTAATCAGCCCCAGCATTTT.

DNA of the CDR3: TGTGCCACCAGTGATTTGTTCAGGGGTGACACCGGGGAGCTGTTTTTT. Translation gives CATSDLFRGDTGELFF. This chain uses TRBV24-1 with TRBJ2-2; a possible D gene is TRBD1 (6 bases). V gave up 0 bases and J gave up 3 bases, with 10 bases separating them. CDR1 is KGHDR, CDR2 SFDVKD, per germline. The CDR3 totals 16 residues.

This clone is classed as medium-sized (0.01 to 0.1%). The chain carries TRBV10-3 and TRBJ2-5; the D gene is possibly TRBD1 (6 bases). Trimming pared 0 bases from V and 1 base from J, leaving 18 bases between. The CDR3 length is 18 residues. The V gene's germline CDR1 is ENHRY and CDR2 SYGVKD. CDR3 bases: TGTGCCATCAGTGAGTCAGAATTTCGACAGGTAGGCCAAGAGACCCAGTACTTC. Protein: CAISESEFRQVGQETQYF.

The rearrangement joins TRBV28 to TRBJ2-2; 11 nucleotides match TRBD1. Germline V gene lookup returns CDR1 MDHEN and CDR2 SYDVKM. CDR3 length: 14 amino acids. Trimming removed 8 bases from V and 3 bases from J; junction bases left unmatched: 2. The CDR3 DNA sequence: TGTGCCAGCGGGACAGGGGGAGACACCGGGGAGCTGTTTTTT. Protein sequence: CASGTGGDTGELFF.

The chain uses TRBV5-1 and TRBJ1-1; D is possibly TRBD1 (5 bases). The germline gives CDR1 SGHRS, CDR2 YFSETQ. The CDR3 runs 14 residues. V lost 4 bases to trimming and J lost 4 bases, with 14 bases between them. The CDR3 sequence: CASSQGAGFTEAFF. As DNA, the CDR3 is TGCGCCAGCAGCCAAGGGGCAGGATTCACTGAAGCTTTCTTT.

This chain uses TRBV10-1 with TRBJ2-1; 8 nucleotides match TRBD1. This CDR3 comprises 18 residues. V gave up 4 bases and J gave up 3 bases; unmatched junction bases: 14. Germline CDR1 is WNHNN and CDR2 is SYGVQD (reference sequence). This CDR3 reads CASSGRSGQGLIYNEQFF. DNA for the CDR3: TGCGCCAGCAGTGGCCGTTCCGGACAGGGATTAATCTACAATGAGCAGTTCTTC.

The chain combines TRBV2 with TRBJ2-2; TRBD2 matches at 8 bases. Germline V gene sequence: CDR1 SNHLY, CDR2 FYNNEI. Germline trimming cut 6 bases from V and 1 base from J; bases unmatched to any gene: 7. The CDR3 is 16 residues long. Here the CDR3 reads CASSPRSGGNTGELFF. CDR3 DNA: TGTGCCAGCAGCCCACGGAGCGGGGGGAACACCGGGGAGCTGTTTTTT.

The V gene is TRBV28, the J gene TRBJ1-2; D is ambiguous. Germline lookup yields CDR1 MDHEN and CDR2 SYDVKM. Deletions cut 2 bases from V and 4 bases from J, with 8 bases between. This CDR3 spans 13 amino acids. The CDR3 loop reads CASSLTTAYGYTF. In DNA form, the CDR3 reads TGTGCCAGCAGTTTAACTACGGCCTATGGCTACACCTTC.

The V call is TRBV7-9, the J call TRBJ2-5; D may be TRBD1 (5 bases). V lost 7 bases and J lost 5, with 14 bases in between. The CDR3 covers 13 residues. Germline values: CDR1 SEHNR, CDR2 FQNEAQ (reference sequence). This CDR3 is CASKRTGRETQYF. For the CDR3, the DNA is TGTGCCAGCAAGAGAACAGGCCGGGAGACCCAGTACTTC.

The rearrangement uses TRBV19 and TRBJ1-1, with TRBD1 matching over 7 bases. V trimming: 0 bases; J trimming: 0 bases; junction bases outside the gene matches: 7. In germline, CDR1 is LNHDA, CDR2 SQIVND (reference sequence). The CDR3 length is 17 residues. DNA for the CDR3: TGTGCCAGTAGTATAGATCCGGACAGGCGGCTGAACACTGAAGCTTTCTTT. This encodes CASSIDPDRRLNTEAFF.

This clone was counted only a few times. The chain is built from TRBV19 and TRBJ2-3; D might be TRBD1 (5 bases). Germline V lookup: CDR1 LNHDA, CDR2 SQIVND (reference sequence). The CDR3 is 12 residues long. Trimming stripped 8 bases from V and 5 bases from J, with 11 bases between. CDR3 protein: CASGWGGDTQYF. DNA for the CDR3: TGTGCCAGTGGATGGGGCGGAGATACGCAGTATTTT.

V is TRBV19 and J is TRBJ1-4; 9 positions match TRBD1. Unmatched junction bases numbered 9, after V lost 5 bases and J lost 8 bases. The CDR3 totals 15 residues. Looked up from germline, CDR1 is LNHDA and CDR2 is SQIVND (reference sequence). For the CDR3, the DNA is TGTGCCAGTAGTGCTGGACAGGGGAGGGACGAAAAACTGTTTTTT. As protein: CASSAGQGRDEKLFF. Variable domain in full (rest from reference TRBV19 and TRBJ1-4): DGGITQSPKYLFRKEGQNVTLSCEQNLNHDAMYWYRQDPGQGLRLIYYSQIVNDFQKGDIAEGYSVSREKKESFPLTVTSAQKNPTAFYLCASSAGQGRDEKLFFGSGTQLSVL.

The genes are TRBV7-8 and TRBJ2-2, with D hard to call. V was pared by 0 bases and J by 0 bases, with 5 bases between. This CDR3 has 15 amino acids. CDR1 is SGHVS and CDR2 is FQNEAQ in the germline V gene. The CDR3: CASSLALSNTGELFF. CDR3 sequence (DNA): TGTGCCAGCAGCTTAGCACTATCGAACACCGGGGAGCTGTTTTTT. Full variable domain (missing parts from reference TRBV7-8 and TRBJ2-2): GAGVSQSPRYKVAKRGQDVALRCDPISGHVSLFWYQQALGQGPEFLTYFQNEAQLDKSGLPSDRFFAERPEGSVSTLKIQRTQQEDSAVYLCASSLALSNTGELFFGEGSRLTVL.

The chain carries TRBV5-8 and TRBJ2-1; 8 positions match TRBD2. This CDR3 is built from 15 residues. CDR1 SGHTS and CDR2 YDEGEE come from the germline V gene. Losses at the gene ends were 1 base for V and 2 bases for J; bases not matched to a gene: 2. DNA of the CDR3: TGTGCCAGCAGCTTGACTAGCGGAGCCTACAATGAGCAGTTCTTC. Its protein is CASSLTSGAYNEQFF. The variable domain in full, completed from reference TRBV5-8 and TRBJ2-1, reads EAGVTQSPTHLIKTRGQQATLRCSPISGHTSVYWYQQALGLGLQFLLWYDEGEERNRGNFPPRFSGRQFPNYSSELNVNALELEDSALYLCASSLTSGAYNEQFFGPGTRLTVL.

This chain connects TRBV27 to TRBJ1-6; D remains ambiguous. Trimming shortened V by 3 bases and J by 7 bases, and 10 bases separated the two germline ends. The CDR3 length is 14 residues. Per the germline V gene, CDR1 is MNHEY and CDR2 is SMNVEV (reference sequence). CDR3 sequence: CASSFRPRNSPLHF. CDR3 bases: TGTGCCAGCAGTTTTAGGCCGAGGAATTCACCCCTCCACTTT.